Detailed here is one T cell receptor beta chain. Its target is unknown. Using CD45RO/CCR7/CD25/CD127/CD95/CD27, CD4+ naive, central memory, regulatory and stem cell-like memory cells were sorted. The whole isolated RNA underwent reverse transcription, so sequencing captured expressed TCRB transcripts. Clones were sequenced by immunoSEQ multiplex PCR, and TCRdb holds only the in-frame ones, with some missing. The repertoire holds some 300,000 clones, approximately 8.1% seen once, with roughly 1% in the top ten. The sample belongs to a study of beta chain features in type 1 diabetes. Regarding the study as a whole: The naive, central memory and Treg TCRB repertoires showed an apparent similarity that was greater among patients than among healthy donors. Any role of HLA type in TCRB rearrangement remained unresolved here.

V lost 4 bases and J lost 4; bases outside the gene matches: 6. In germline, CDR1 is SGHKS, CDR2 YYEKEE (reference sequence). CDR3 length: 16 residues. This receptor was obtained from a woman between 18 and 29 years old in good health. The chain recombines TRBV5-5 with TRBJ2-2; 11 bases fit TRBD2. The sequencing input was central memory CD4+ T cells from blood. The CDR3 loop is CASSALAGALTGELFF. The CDR3 DNA sequence: TGTGCCAGCAGCGCACTAGCGGGGGCTCTCACCGGGGAGCTGTTTTTT.